This T cell receptor (beta chain) was obtained from a study of T cells in pancreatic ductal adenocarcinoma (dated by TCRdb to between 2016 and 2019). Broadly, across the study: The work assessed suppressive cells as well as CD8+ T cells infiltrating resected pancreatic ductal adenocarcinoma, measuring their numbers, locations, and properties, in order to shed light on the adaptive T-cell response that occurs naturally. Overall study outcomes, separate from this receptor: T-cell clonality showed no significant difference between tumor and blood, with a mean clonality of approximately 0.11 in tumors and approximately 0.072 in blood. Comparisons of clonality between tumor and blood may be biased toward lower diversity because tumors are enriched in CD45RO+ effector T cells rather than naive T cells. Compared with tumor samples, blood samples had more total productive templates and about 7.3-fold more unique clonotypes. Since most people with pancreatic cancer show up with disease that cannot be operated on, the resected cohort was biased toward the minority who had early-stage disease.

V and J lose 6 bases and 2 bases, and a span of 14 bases separates them. Spanning cysteine to phenylalanine, the CDR3 consists of 14 amino acids. Solely the CDR3 DNA is kept, with 42 bases framed from the first base. The germline V gene encodes CDR1 MNHNY and CDR2 SVGAGI (reference sequence). Pancreatic ductal adenocarcinoma patients who had undergone surgery without neoadjuvant therapy were selected. After peripheral blood was drawn into heparin tubes, PBMCs were separated on a histopaque density gradient and then cryopreserved in around 10% DMSO. Using the DNeasy Blood and Tissue Kit along with Proteinase K and RNase treatment, genomic DNA was extracted from 6 or 7 PBMC specimens and roughly nine flash-frozen tumor specimens. With respect to this clone: Its specific antigen is unknown. No much larger clonotype is one base removed from it; base qualities were not supplied.

TCR beta CDR3 regions were amplified from genomic DNA using the immunoSEQ hsTCRB kit. An Illumina HiSeq system was used for high-throughput TRB CDR3 sequencing. Per the authors' processing: Sequencing reads were analyzed with the immunoSEQ software, and nonproductive sequences with premature stops or frame-shifts were excluded. To calculate repertoire clonality, Shannon entropy was normalized by log2 of the number of unique productive sequences, and that value was subtracted from one. TCRdb took over this immuneACCESS table, retaining in-frame rearrangements with V and J assigned. Such tables are incomplete; in checked studies, under half of the missing clones stem from an unresolved V gene, and the remainder is unexplained. V and J calls and clone size come straight from that table; D and trimming were deduced from the DNA. The sample table lists 85,000 to 120,000 clones, nearly 95% of them with a count of one. The ten biggest clones cover roughly 3.1% of the sample.

The chain links TRBV6-6 with TRBJ2-7; the D segment could be TRBD1, given 5 matching bases. The sequenced material came from PBMCs. This clonotype originated in a human donor with pancreatic ductal adenocarcinoma. The CDR3 protein: CASRRRQTPYEQYF. Read as DNA, the sequence is TGTGCCAGCAGGCGCCGACAGACTCCCTACGAGCAGTACTTC.